This T cell receptor beta chain emerged from a study of blood T cell repertoires in COVID-19. TCRdb's copy holds only in-frame clones and misses some; the assay was immunoSEQ multiplex PCR. The sample comprises 120,000 or so clones, 60% to 80% of which are singletons, and 5.5% rests with the top ten. V dropped 2 bases and J dropped 1 base, with 11 bases sitting between them. Germline values: CDR1 GTSNPN, CDR2 SVGIG (reference sequence). The CDR3 extends over 14 amino acids. This chain uses TRBV30 with TRBJ1-2; D is possibly TRBD1 (6 bases). Sequencing was performed on peripheral blood. The receptor comes from a man between 60 and 75 years old with acute or convalescent COVID-19. CDR3 loop: CAWSLRGINYGYTF. In DNA, the CDR3 is TGTGCCTGGAGTTTGAGGGGGATTAACTATGGCTACACCTTC.